Each of the 9 T cell receptor beta chains below was sequenced from the same sample in a study of blood T cell repertoires in COVID-19. TCRdb's table, derived via immunoSEQ multiplex PCR, lists solely in-frame clones and lacks some. The sample includes fewer than 450,000 clones, 87% seen only once; the top ten take roughly 6%. The specimen sequenced was peripheral blood. Receptors originate from a woman in her fifties or sixties with COVID-19, enrolled during active disease.

This chain uses TRBV4-2 with TRBJ1-2; TRBD1 matches 7 bases. Germline V CDR1 and CDR2: LGHNA, YNFKEQ. With V trimmed by 0 bases and J by 11 bases, 12 bases remained unmatched. The CDR3 extends over 15 amino acids. As DNA, the CDR3 is TGTGCCAGCAGCCAAGATCAGGACAGGACGGTGAGGTACACCTTC. Its translation is CASSQDQDRTVRYTF.

The chain couples TRBV24-1 to TRBJ1-2; the D gene is possibly TRBD1 (6 bases). This CDR3 is 11 amino acids long. Trimming shortened V by 5 bases and J by 8 bases, and 8 bases separated the two germline ends. The germline CDR1 and CDR2 sequences are KGHDR and SFDVKD. CDR3 sequence reads: CATSGGLGYTF. CDR3 in DNA: TGTGCCACCAGTGGGGGGCTCGGCTACACCTTC.

The chain has TRBV27 and TRBJ2-7, with TRBD2 matching over 8 bases. The CDR3 length is 15 residues. With 6 bases clipped from V and 3 bases from J, the junction kept 10 bases outside the gene matches. Germline CDR1 is MNHEY and CDR2 is SMNVEV (reference sequence). The CDR3 protein is CASRGSGSFDYEQYF. DNA for the CDR3: TGTGCCAGCAGGGGAAGCGGGAGTTTCGACTACGAGCAGTACTTC.

This clone was seen a single time. CDR3 DNA: TGCGCCAGCAGTGAGGGGGACAGGCCGCAGTACTTC. It encodes CASSEGDRPQYF. The rearrangement uses TRBV10-2 and TRBJ2-7; 8 nucleotides line up with TRBD1. The CDR3 is 12 residues long. The germline gives CDR1 WSHSY, CDR2 SAAADI. Losses at the gene ends were 2 bases for V and 9 bases for J; bases not matched to a gene: 3.

The V call is TRBV20-1, the J call TRBJ2-3, with 7 bases matching TRBD2. This CDR3 is 11 amino acids long. The V gene end was trimmed by 5 bases and the J gene end by 9 bases; junction bases not matched to a gene: 5. Germline-derived CDR1 and CDR2 are DFQATT and SNEGSKA (reference sequence). CDR3 DNA sequence: TGCAGTGCTCGGACTAGTTCCACGCAGTATTTT. This sequence encodes CSARTSSTQYF.

The gene calls are TRBV29-1 and TRBJ1-5, with no clear D. The CDR3 is made up of 16 amino acids. Germline CDR1 SQVTM, CDR2 ANQGSEA. V was trimmed by 4 bases and J by 6 bases, leaving 22 bases between them. CDR3 nucleotide sequence: TGCAGCGTTGTCCTGGGCCCGGGGTCCGAGTTTCAGCCCCAGCATTTT. It is translated as CSVVLGPGSEFQPQHF.

A few counts support this clone. V is TRBV6-5 and J is TRBJ1-2; 10 bases are a match to TRBD1. There are 15 residues in the CDR3. Looked up from germline, CDR1 is MNHEY and CDR2 is SVGAGI. V lost 6 bases to trimming and J lost 2 bases; unmatched junction nucleotides: 6. CDR3 DNA: TGTGCCAGCAGGAGCGGACAGGGGGGGAACTATGGCTACACCTTC. Encoded protein: CASRSGQGGNYGYTF.

This chain links TRBV27 with TRBJ2-6; D remains unclear. Trimming pared 6 bases from V and 3 bases from J, leaving 12 bases between. The germline V gene has CDR1 MNHEY and CDR2 SMNVEV (reference sequence). There are 15 residues in the CDR3. CDR3 protein: CASRRTELGANVLTF. The CDR3 nucleotides are TGTGCCAGCAGGCGTACAGAACTTGGGGCCAACGTCCTGACTTTC.

This chain connects TRBV18 to TRBJ2-2; the match to TRBD2 covers 9 bases. V was clipped by 1 base and J by 1 base; unmatched bases: 1. The germline V gene encodes CDR1 KGHSH and CDR2 LQKENI. The CDR3 length is 16 residues. In nucleotides, the CDR3 is TGTGCCAGCTCACCACTACTAGCGGGGAACACCGGGGAGCTGTTTTTT. Protein product: CASSPLLAGNTGELFF.